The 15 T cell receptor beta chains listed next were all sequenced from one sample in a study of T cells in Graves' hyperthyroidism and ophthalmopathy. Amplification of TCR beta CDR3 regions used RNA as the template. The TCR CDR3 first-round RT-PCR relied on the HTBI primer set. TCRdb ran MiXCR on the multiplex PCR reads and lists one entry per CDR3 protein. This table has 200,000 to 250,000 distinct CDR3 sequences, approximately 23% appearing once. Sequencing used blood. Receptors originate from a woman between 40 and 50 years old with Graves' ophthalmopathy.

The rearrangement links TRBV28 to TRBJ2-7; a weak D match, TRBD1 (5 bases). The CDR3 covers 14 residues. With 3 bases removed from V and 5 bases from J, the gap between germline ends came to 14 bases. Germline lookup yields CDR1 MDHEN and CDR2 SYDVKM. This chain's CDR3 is CASSFVQGTDEQYF. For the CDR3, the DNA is TGTGCCAGCAGTTTCGTCCAGGGTACCGACGAGCAGTACTTC.

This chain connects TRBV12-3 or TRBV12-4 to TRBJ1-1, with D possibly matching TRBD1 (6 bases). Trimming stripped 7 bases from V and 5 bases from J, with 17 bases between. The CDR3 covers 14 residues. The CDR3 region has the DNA TGTGCCAGCACCCTCCTAGGGCAGGGGACTGAAGCTTTCTTT. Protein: CASTLLGQGTEAFF.

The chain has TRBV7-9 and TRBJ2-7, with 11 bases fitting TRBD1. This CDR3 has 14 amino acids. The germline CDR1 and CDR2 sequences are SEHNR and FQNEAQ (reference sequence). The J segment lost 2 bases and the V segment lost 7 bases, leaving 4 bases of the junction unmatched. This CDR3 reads CASITDRGPYEQYF. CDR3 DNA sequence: TGTGCCAGCATCACGGACAGGGGGCCCTACGAGCAGTACTTC.

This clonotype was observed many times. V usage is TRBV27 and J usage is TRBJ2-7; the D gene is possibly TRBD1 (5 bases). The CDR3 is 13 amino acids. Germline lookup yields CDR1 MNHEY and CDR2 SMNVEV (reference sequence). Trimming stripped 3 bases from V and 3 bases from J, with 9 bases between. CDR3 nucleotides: TGTGCCAGCAGTTTGAAGGGGCACTACGAGCAGTACTTC. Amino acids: CASSLKGHYEQYF.

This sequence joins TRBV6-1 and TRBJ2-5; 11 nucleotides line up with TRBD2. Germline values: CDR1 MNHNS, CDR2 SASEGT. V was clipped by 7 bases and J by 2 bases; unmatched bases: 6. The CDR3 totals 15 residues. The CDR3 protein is CASTLAGAKQETQYF. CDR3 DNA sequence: TGTGCCAGCACACTAGCGGGGGCAAAACAAGAGACCCAGTACTTC.

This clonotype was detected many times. CDR3 in amino acids: CASSTPGQTQETQYF. CDR3 bases: TGTGCCAGCAGCACTCCGGGACAGACCCAAGAGACCCAGTACTTC. The chain is built from TRBV7-2 and TRBJ2-5, with TRBD1 matching over 7 bases. There are 15 residues in the CDR3. Germline V gene sequence: CDR1 SGHTA, CDR2 FQGNSA. V dropped 5 bases and J dropped 1; count of bases not matched to a gene: 7.

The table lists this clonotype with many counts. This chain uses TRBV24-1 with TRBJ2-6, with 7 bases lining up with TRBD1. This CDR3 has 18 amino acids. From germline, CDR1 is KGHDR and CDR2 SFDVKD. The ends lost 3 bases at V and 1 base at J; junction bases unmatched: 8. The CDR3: CATSDAPGQLSGANVLTF. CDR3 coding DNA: TGTGCCACCAGTGATGCCCCGGGACAGTTATCTGGGGCCAACGTCCTGACTTTC.

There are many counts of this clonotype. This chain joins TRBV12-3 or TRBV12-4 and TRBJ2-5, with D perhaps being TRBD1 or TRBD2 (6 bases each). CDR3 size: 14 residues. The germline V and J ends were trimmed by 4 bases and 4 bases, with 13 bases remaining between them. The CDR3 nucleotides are TGTGCCAGCAGTTCCTCGGGGGCAGGAGAGACCCAGTACTTC. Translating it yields CASSSSGAGETQYF.

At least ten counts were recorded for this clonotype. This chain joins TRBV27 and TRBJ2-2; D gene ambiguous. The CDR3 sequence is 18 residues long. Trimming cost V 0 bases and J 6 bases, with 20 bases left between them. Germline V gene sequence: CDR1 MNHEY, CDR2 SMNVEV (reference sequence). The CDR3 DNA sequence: TGTGCCAGCAGTTTATCTGGAACGACCAGGCGGTCTCCCGGGGAGCTGTTTTTT. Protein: CASSLSGTTRRSPGELFF.

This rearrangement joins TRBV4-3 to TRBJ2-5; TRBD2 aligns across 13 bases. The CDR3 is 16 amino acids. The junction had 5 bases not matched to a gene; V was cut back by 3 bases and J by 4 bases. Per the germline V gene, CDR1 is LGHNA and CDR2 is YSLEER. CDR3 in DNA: TGCGCCAGCAGCCAGGGACTAGCGGGAAGGGGAGAGACCCAGTACTTC. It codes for CASSQGLAGRGETQYF.

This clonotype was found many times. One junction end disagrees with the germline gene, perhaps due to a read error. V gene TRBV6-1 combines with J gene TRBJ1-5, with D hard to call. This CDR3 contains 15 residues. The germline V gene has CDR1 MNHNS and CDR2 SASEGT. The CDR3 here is CVSTGRGYSNQPQHF. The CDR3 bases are TGTGTCAGCACTGGACGCGGCTATAGCAATCAGCCCCAGCATTTT.

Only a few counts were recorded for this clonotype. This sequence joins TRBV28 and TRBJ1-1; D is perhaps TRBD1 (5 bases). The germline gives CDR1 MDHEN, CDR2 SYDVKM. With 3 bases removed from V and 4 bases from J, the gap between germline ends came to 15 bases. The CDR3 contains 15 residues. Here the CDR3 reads CASSLMRGGATEAFF. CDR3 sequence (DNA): TGTGCCAGCAGTTTGATGCGGGGTGGGGCCACTGAAGCTTTCTTT.

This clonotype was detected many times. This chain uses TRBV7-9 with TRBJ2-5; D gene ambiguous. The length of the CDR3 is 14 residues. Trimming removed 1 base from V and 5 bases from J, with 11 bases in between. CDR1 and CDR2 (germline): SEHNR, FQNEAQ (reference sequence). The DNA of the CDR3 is TGTGCCAGCAGCTTAGTTCCCTCCCAGGAGACCCAGTACTTC. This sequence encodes CASSLVPSQETQYF.

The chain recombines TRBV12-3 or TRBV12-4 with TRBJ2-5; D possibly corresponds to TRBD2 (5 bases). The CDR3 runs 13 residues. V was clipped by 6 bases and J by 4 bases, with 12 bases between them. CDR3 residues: CASSRRGRETQYF. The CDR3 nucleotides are TGTGCCAGCAGCCGGAGAGGGAGAGAGACCCAGTACTTC.

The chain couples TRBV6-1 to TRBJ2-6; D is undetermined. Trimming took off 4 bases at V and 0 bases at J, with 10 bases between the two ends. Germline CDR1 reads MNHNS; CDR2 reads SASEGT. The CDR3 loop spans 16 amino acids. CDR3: CASSVKGGSGANVLTF. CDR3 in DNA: TGTGCCAGCAGTGTCAAAGGCGGCTCTGGGGCCAACGTCCTGACTTTC.